What follows is one TCR beta chain and its context. The method was immunoSEQ multiplex PCR; TCRdb's version includes in-frame clones alone and lacks a portion of them. This repertoire shows fewer than 200,000 clones, around four fifths found once; its top ten account for 4.4%. Germline V gives CDR1 SQVTM, CDR2 ANQGSEA. This CDR3 has 13 amino acids. After removal of 6 bases from V and 1 base from J, the junction contained 5 bases not matched to a gene. This entry comes from a study of blood T cell repertoires in COVID-19. Among Cohort 3 donors, those recovered had two negative PCRs, clearance, or symptom resolution.

The V gene is TRBV29-1, the J gene TRBJ1-1, with 7 bases aligning to TRBD1. Material for sequencing was PBMCs or T cells enriched from blood (not recorded which). This sequence was found in a woman aged 45-65 years who had recovered from COVID-19. CDR3 sequence (DNA): TGCAGCGTAGTGACAGGGAAGAACACTGAAGCTTTCTTT. It encodes CSVVTGKNTEAFF.